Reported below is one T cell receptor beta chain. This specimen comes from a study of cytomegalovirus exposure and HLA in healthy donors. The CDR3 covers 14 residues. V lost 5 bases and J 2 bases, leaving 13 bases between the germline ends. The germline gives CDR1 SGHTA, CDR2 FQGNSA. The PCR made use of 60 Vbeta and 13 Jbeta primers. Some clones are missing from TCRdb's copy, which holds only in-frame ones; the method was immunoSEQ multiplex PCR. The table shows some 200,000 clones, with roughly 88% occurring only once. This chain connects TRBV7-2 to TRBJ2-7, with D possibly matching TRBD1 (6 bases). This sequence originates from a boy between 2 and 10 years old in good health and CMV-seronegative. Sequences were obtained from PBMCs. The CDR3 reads CASSPGDRTYEQYF. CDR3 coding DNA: TGTGCCAGCAGCCCAGGGGATCGGACCTACGAGCAGTACTTC.